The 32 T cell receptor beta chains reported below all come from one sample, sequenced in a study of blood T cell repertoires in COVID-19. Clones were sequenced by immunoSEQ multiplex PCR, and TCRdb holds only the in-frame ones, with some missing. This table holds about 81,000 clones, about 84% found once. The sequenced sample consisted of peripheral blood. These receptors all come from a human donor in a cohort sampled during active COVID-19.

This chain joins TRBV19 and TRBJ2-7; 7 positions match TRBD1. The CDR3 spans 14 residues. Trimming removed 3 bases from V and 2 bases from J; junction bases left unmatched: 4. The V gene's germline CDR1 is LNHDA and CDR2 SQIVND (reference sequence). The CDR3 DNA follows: TGTGCCAGTAGTATTGGACAGGACCCCTACGAGCAGTACTTC. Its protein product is CASSIGQDPYEQYF.

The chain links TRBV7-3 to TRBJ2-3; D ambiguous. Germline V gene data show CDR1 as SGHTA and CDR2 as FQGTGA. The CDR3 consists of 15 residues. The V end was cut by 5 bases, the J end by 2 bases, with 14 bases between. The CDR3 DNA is TGTGCCAGCAGCCGTGCTTTGGGCGACACAGATACGCAGTATTTT. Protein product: CASSRALGDTDTQYF.

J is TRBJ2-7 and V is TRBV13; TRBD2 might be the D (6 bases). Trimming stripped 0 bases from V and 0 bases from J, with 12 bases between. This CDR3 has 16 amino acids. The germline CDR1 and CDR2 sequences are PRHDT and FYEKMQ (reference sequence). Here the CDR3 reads CASSLGGDGGSYEQYF. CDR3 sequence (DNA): TGTGCCAGCAGCTTAGGCGGTGACGGGGGCTCCTACGAGCAGTACTTC.

CDR3 amino acids: CASSNRQMNTEAFF. The DNA of the CDR3 is TGTGCCAGTAGTAACCGACAAATGAACACTGAAGCTTTCTTT. The chain is built from TRBV19 and TRBJ1-1, with D unclear. Per the germline V gene, CDR1 is LNHDA and CDR2 is SQIVND (reference sequence). This CDR3 contains 14 residues. The V end was cut by 4 bases, the J end by 0 bases, with 9 bases between.

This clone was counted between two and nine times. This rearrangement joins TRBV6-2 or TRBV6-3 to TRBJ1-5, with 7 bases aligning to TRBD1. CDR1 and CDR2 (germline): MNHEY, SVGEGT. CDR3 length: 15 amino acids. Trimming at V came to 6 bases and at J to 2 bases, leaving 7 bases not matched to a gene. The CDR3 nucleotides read TGTGCCAGCAGCCAACAGGGGAGAGGCAATCAGCCCCAGCATTTT. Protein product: CASSQQGRGNQPQHF.

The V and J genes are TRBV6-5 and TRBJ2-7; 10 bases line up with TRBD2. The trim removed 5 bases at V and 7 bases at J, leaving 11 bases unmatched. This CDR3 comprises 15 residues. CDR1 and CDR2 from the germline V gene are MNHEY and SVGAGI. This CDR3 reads CASSLVAGGLWEQYF. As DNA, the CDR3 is TGTGCCAGCAGTCTTGTAGCGGGGGGCTTATGGGAGCAGTACTTC.

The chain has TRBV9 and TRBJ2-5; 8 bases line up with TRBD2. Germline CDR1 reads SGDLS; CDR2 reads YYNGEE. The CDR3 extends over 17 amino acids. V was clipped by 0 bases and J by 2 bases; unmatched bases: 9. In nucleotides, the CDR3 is TGTGCCAGCAGCGTAGTTGCTGGCGGGGGGAGGCAAGAGACCCAGTACTTC. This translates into CASSVVAGGGRQETQYF.

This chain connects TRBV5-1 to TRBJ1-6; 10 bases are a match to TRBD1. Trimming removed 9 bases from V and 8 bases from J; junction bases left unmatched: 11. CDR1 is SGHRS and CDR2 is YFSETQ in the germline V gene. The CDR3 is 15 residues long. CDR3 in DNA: TGCGCCACCTCCCCTTTTGGGACAGGGGATTCACCCCTCCACTTT. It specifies CATSPFGTGDSPLHF.

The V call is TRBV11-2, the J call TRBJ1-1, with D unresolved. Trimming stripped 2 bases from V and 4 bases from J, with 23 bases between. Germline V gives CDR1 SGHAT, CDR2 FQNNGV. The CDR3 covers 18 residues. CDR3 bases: TGTGCCAGCAGCTTAATCGCGTTGATTCCCGGGTTGCGCACTGAAGCTTTCTTT. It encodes CASSLIALIPGLRTEAFF.

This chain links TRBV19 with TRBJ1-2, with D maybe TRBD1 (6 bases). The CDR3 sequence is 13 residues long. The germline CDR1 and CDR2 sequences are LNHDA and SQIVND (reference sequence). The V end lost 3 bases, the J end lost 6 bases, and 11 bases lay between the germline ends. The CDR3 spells CASSIRRGDGYTF. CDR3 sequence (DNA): TGTGCCAGTAGTATTCGCAGGGGTGATGGCTACACCTTC.

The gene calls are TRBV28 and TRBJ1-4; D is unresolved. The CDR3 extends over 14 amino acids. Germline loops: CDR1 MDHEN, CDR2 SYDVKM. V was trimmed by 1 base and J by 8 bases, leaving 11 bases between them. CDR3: CASSLFGAREKLFF. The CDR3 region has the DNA TGTGCCAGCAGTTTATTTGGTGCGAGGGAAAAACTGTTTTTT.

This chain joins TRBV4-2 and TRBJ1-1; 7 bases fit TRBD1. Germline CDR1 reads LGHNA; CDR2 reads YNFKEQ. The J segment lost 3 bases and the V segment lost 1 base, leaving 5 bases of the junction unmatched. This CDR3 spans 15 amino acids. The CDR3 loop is CASSQGPGQYTEAFF. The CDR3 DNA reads TGTGCCAGCAGCCAAGGACCGGGACAGTACACTGAAGCTTTCTTT.

This CDR3 reads CASTESSGRSYEQYF. CDR3 DNA: TGTGCCAGCACCGAATCTAGCGGGCGTTCCTACGAGCAGTACTTC. The chain links TRBV6-5 to TRBJ2-7, with 8 nucleotides matching TRBD2. CDR3 length equals 15 residues. Germline V gene sequence: CDR1 MNHEY, CDR2 SVGAGI. With 7 bases clipped from V and 1 base from J, the junction kept 9 bases outside the gene matches.

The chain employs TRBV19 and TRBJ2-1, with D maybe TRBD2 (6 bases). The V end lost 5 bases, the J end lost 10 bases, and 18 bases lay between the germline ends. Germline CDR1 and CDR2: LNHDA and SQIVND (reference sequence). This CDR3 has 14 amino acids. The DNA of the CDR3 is TGTGCCAGTAGTGTGCGGGGCCCAGGTCTCGAGCAGTTCTTC. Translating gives CASSVRGPGLEQFF.

The CDR3 here is CASSSLRGRAGEQFF. The CDR3 DNA reads as TGTGCCAGCAGCTCCCTGCGGGGGCGCGCGGGTGAGCAGTTCTTC. The rearrangement links TRBV11-2 to TRBJ2-1, with D tentatively TRBD2 (7 bases). The V end lost 4 bases, the J end lost 9 bases, and 19 bases lay between the germline ends. Germline CDR1 reads SGHAT; CDR2 reads FQNNGV. CDR3 length equals 15 residues.

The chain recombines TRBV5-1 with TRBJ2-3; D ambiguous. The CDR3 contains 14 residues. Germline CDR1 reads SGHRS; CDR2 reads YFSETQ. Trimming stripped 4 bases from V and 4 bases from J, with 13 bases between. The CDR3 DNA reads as TGCGCCAGCAGCCATGGCCAGATGGCAGATACGCAGTATTTT. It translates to CASSHGQMADTQYF.

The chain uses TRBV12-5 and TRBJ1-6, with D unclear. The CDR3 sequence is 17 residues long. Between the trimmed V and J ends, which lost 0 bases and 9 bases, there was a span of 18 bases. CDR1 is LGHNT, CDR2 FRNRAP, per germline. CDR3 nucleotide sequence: TGTGCTAGTGGTTTGGTACTAGGCCCGGGCTTACCTTCACCCCTCCACTTT. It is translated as CASGLVLGPGLPSPLHF. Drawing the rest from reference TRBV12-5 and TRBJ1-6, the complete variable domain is DARVTQTPRHKVTEMGQEVTMRCQPILGHNTVFWYRQTMMQGLELLAYFRNRAPLDDSGMPKDRFSAEMPDATLATLKIQPSEPRDSAVYFCASGLVLGPGLPSPLHFGNGTRLTVT.

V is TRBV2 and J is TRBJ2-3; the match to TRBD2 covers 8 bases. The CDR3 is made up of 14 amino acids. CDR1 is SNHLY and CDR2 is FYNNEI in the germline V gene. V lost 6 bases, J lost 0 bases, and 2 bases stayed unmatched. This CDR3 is CASSRGGSTDTQYF. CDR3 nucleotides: TGTGCCAGCAGCCGGGGGGGCAGCACAGATACGCAGTATTTT.

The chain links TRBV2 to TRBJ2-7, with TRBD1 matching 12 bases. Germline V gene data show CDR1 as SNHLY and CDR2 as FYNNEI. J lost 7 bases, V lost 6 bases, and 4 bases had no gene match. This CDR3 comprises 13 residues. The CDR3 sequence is CASRGQGAGEQYF. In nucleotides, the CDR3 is TGTGCCAGCAGGGGACAGGGGGCTGGGGAGCAGTACTTC.

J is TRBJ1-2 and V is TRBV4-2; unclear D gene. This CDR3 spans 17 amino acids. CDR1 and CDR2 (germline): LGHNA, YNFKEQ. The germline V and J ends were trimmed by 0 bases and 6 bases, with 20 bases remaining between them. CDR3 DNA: TGTGCCAGCAGCCAAGACACAGAATTTATGGGCGATCATGGCTACACCTTC. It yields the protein CASSQDTEFMGDHGYTF.

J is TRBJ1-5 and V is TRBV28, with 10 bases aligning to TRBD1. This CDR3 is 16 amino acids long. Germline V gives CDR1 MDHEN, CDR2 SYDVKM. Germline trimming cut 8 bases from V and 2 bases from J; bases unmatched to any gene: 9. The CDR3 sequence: CASRKWDRGGNQPQHF. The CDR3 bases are TGTGCCAGCCGAAAGTGGGACAGGGGTGGCAATCAGCCCCAGCATTTT.

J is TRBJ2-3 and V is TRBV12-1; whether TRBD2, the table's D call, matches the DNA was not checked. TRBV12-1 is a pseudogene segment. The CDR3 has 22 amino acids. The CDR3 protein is CASSTPGLGLAGEQIDTDTQYF. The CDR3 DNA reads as TGTGCCAGCAGCACCCCTGGATTGGGGCTAGCGGGGGAACAGATCGACACAGATACGCAGTATTTT.

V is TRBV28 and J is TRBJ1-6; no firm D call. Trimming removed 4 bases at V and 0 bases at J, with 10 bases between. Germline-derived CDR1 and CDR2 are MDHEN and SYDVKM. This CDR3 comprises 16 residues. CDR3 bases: TGTGCCAGCAGTTCACCACAGAGCTCCTATAATTCACCCCTCCACTTT. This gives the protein CASSSPQSSYNSPLHF.

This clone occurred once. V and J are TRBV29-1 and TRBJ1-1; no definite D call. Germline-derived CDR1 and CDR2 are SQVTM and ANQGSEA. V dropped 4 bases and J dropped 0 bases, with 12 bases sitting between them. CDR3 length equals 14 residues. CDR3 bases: TGCAGCGTTGGCAGGATGACGGTGAACACTGAAGCTTTCTTT. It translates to CSVGRMTVNTEAFF. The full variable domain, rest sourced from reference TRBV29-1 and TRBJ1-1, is SAVISQKPSRDICQRGTSLTIQCQVDSQVTMMFWYRQQPGQSLTLIATANQGSEATYESGFVIDKFPISRPNLTFSTLTVSNMSPEDSSIYLCSVGRMTVNTEAFFGQGTRLTVV.

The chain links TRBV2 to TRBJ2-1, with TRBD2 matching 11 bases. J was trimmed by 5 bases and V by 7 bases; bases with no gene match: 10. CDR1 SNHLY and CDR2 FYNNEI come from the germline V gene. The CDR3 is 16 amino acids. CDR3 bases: TGTGCCAGCACTGGCTATGGGACTAGCGGTAACAATGAGCAGTTCTTC. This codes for CASTGYGTSGNNEQFF.

Here the CDR3 DNA reads TGTGCCAGCAGCCGGACTAGCGGGAAAGAGACCCAGTACTTC. This sequence encodes CASSRTSGKETQYF. V is TRBV3-1 (or the pseudogene TRBV3-2) and J is TRBJ2-5; 12 bases match TRBD2. V lost 4 bases to trimming and J lost 3 bases; unmatched junction nucleotides: 0. CDR1 and CDR2 (germline): LGHDT, YNNKEL (reference sequence). The CDR3 is made up of 14 amino acids.

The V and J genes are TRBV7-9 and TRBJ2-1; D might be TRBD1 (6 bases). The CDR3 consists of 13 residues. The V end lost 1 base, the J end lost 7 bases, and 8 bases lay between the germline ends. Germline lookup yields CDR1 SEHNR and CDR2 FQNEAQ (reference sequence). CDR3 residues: CASSLGQGNEQFF. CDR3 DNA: TGTGCCAGCAGCTTAGGTCAGGGGAATGAGCAGTTCTTC.

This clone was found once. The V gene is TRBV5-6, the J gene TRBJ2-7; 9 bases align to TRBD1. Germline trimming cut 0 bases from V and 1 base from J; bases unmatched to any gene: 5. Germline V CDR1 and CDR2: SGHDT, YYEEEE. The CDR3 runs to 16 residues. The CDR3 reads CASSLADRGRSYEQYF. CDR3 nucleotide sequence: TGTGCCAGCAGCTTGGCCGACAGGGGGAGATCCTACGAGCAGTACTTC.

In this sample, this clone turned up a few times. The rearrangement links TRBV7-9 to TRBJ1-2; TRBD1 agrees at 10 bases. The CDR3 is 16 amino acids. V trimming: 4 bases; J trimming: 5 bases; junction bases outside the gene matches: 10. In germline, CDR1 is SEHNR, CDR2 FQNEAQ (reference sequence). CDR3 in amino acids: CASSSRAGTGAYGYTF. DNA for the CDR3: TGTGCCAGCAGCTCCCGAGCGGGGACAGGGGCTTATGGCTACACCTTC.

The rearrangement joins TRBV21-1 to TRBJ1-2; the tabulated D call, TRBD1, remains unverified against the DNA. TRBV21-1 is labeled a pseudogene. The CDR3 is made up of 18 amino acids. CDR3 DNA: TGTGCCAGCAGCAAAGGACGAGGGGGCCCGCTGAATGACTATGGCTACACCTTC. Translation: CASSKGRGGPLNDYGYTF.

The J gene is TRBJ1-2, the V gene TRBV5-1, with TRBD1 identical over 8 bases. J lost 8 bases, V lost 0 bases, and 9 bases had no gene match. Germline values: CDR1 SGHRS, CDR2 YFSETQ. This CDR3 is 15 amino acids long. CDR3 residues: CASSLAGQGSEGYTF. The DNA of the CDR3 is TGCGCCAGCAGCTTGGCCGGACAGGGTTCAGAAGGCTACACCTTC.

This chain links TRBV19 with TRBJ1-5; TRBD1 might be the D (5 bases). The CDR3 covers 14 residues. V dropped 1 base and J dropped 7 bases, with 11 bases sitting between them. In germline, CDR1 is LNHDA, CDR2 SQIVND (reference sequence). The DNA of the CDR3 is TGTGCCAGTAGTATAGGGACACAGAGGCAGCCCCAGCATTTT. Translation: CASSIGTQRQPQHF.